A single sample gave rise to the 15 T cell receptor beta chains below, sequenced in a study of CD8+CD57+ T cells in acquired aplastic anemia. Profiling of TCR beta VDJ combinations and CDR3 sequences used genomic DNA as template. Each CDR3 protein is one row after TCRdb ran MiXCR on the reads. The sample has hundreds of thousands of distinct CDR3 sequences; approximately 45% are singletons. Patients chosen for sequencing had CD8+CD57+ cells that had expanded, as shown by flow cytometry. The sequencing input was sorted CD4+, CD8+, or CD8+CD57+ T cells (not recorded which) from PBMCs. The receptors derive from a human donor with aplastic anemia.

This clonotype has more than one count but fewer than ten. The chain employs TRBV7-6 and TRBJ2-7, with D hard to call. The CDR3 extends over 15 amino acids. Germline V lookup: CDR1 SGHVS, CDR2 FNYEAQ. V lost 1 base to trimming and J lost 2 bases, with 12 bases between them. The CDR3, as DNA: TGTGCCAGCAGCTTAGAACCCGGTGGCGCCTACGAGCAGTACTTC. It is translated as CASSLEPGGAYEQYF.

The V and J genes are TRBV7-2 and TRBJ1-4; D unresolved. Trimming left V 5 bases short and J 8 bases short, with 12 bases between. The CDR3 has 13 amino acids. Germline V gene lookup returns CDR1 SGHTA and CDR2 FQGNSA. The DNA for the CDR3 is TGTGCCAGCAGCCAATCGGGCAGGGAAAAACTGTTTTTT. Encoded protein: CASSQSGREKLFF. Filled out from reference TRBV7-2 and TRBJ1-4, the complete variable domain reads GAGVSQSPSNKVTEKGKDVELRCDPISGHTALYWYRQSLGQGLEFLIYFQGNSAPDKSGLPSDRFSAERTGGSVSTLTIQRTQQEDSAVYLCASSQSGREKLFFGSGTQLSVL.

The table lists this clonotype with many counts. The genes are TRBV7-3 and TRBJ2-3; TRBD2 agrees at 11 bases. Germline assignment: CDR1 SGHTA and CDR2 FQGTGA. The CDR3 is 17 amino acids. Trimming at V came to 4 bases and at J to 0 bases, leaving 6 bases not matched to a gene. CDR3 sequence: CASSSSGGTPSTDTQYF. The CDR3 coding sequence is TGTGCCAGCAGCTCTAGCGGGGGGACCCCTAGCACAGATACGCAGTATTTT. Full variable domain (missing parts from reference TRBV7-3 and TRBJ2-3): GAGVSQTPSNKVTEKGKYVELRCDPISGHTALYWYRQSLGQGPEFLIYFQGTGAADDSGLPNDRFFAVRPEGSVSTLKIQRTERGDSAVYLCASSSSGGTPSTDTQYFGPGTRLTVL.

J is TRBJ1-5 and V is TRBV10-3, with 7 bases matching TRBD1. The CDR3 is 14 amino acids. The germline CDR1 and CDR2 sequences are ENHRY and SYGVKD. Trimming cost V 10 bases and J 5 bases; bases outside gene matches: 11. The CDR3 is CASMTGNNYQPQHF. CDR3 bases: TGTGCCAGCATGACAGGGAACAACTATCAGCCCCAGCATTTT.

This clonotype was observed many times. The chain recombines TRBV19 with TRBJ1-1, with a weak D call TRBD1 (6 bases). Trimming removed 6 bases at V and 3 bases at J, with 17 bases between. In germline, CDR1 is LNHDA, CDR2 SQIVND (reference sequence). This CDR3 has 15 residues. The CDR3 region is CASRWQGGGDTEAFF. The CDR3 DNA reads TGTGCCAGTAGATGGCAAGGGGGAGGGGACACTGAAGCTTTCTTT.

The V gene is TRBV29-1, the J gene TRBJ1-5, with 8 bases fitting TRBD1. J was trimmed by 6 bases and V by 3 bases; bases with no gene match: 4. The CDR3 consists of 13 residues. CDR1 and CDR2 from the germline V gene are SQVTM and ANQGSEA. This CDR3 reads CSVEDRDGQPQHF. CDR3 sequence (DNA): TGCAGCGTTGAGGACAGGGACGGTCAGCCCCAGCATTTT.

This clonotype was seen many times. The rearrangement links TRBV19 to TRBJ2-1; maybe TRBD2 (5 bases). V lost 9 bases and J 4 bases, leaving 16 bases between the germline ends. Germline CDR1 and CDR2: LNHDA and SQIVND (reference sequence). This CDR3 is built from 14 residues. The CDR3 region has the DNA TGTGCCAGCACTATGAGCGGCCTTTACAATGAGCAGTTCTTC. It encodes CASTMSGLYNEQFF. The full variable domain, in which reference TRBV19 and TRBJ2-1 provide the parts outside the CDR3, is DGGITQSPKYLFRKEGQNVTLSCEQNLNHDAMYWYRQDPGQGLRLIYYSQIVNDFQKGDIAEGYSVSREKKESFPLTVTSAQKNPTAFYLCASTMSGLYNEQFFGPGTRLTVL.

The chain couples TRBV6-2 or TRBV6-3 to TRBJ1-1; D is unclear. The CDR3 extends over 13 amino acids. Per the germline V gene, CDR1 is MNHEY and CDR2 is SVGEGT. The CDR3 region is CLTAPLENTEAFF. The CDR3 nucleotides read TGTCTTACCGCCCCCTTGGAGAACACTGAAGCTTTCTTT.

This chain uses TRBV6-5 with TRBJ2-7; 10 positions agree with TRBD2. This CDR3 has 16 residues. Germline CDR1 reads MNHEY; CDR2 reads SVGAGI. V trimming: 5 bases; J trimming: 7 bases; junction bases outside the gene matches: 14. The CDR3, as DNA: TGTGCCAGCAGTGAATATCGTCTAGCGGGAGTGGGGGAGCAGTACTTC. It encodes CASSEYRLAGVGEQYF.

This clonotype was counted between two and nine times. The V and J genes are TRBV4-3 and TRBJ1-1; TRBD1 agrees at 9 bases. The germline CDR1 and CDR2 sequences are LGHNA and YSLEER. The V gene end was trimmed by 2 bases and the J gene end by 2 bases; junction bases not matched to a gene: 6. The CDR3 consists of 16 residues. CDR3 residues: CASSQTGTGKNTEAFF. The CDR3 DNA follows: TGCGCCAGCAGCCAAACCGGGACAGGGAAAAACACTGAAGCTTTCTTT.

This clonotype was detected ten times or more. The V and J genes are TRBV9 and TRBJ2-3; TRBD2 is a possible D gene (5 bases). This CDR3 has 16 amino acids. V gave up 3 bases and J gave up 6 bases, with 20 bases separating them. Looked up from germline, CDR1 is SGDLS and CDR2 is YYNGEE. The CDR3 region is CASSGAFLRAGDTQYF. Here the CDR3 DNA reads TGTGCCAGCAGCGGGGCCTTTTTGAGGGCCGGGGATACGCAGTATTTT.

The genes are TRBV7-9 and TRBJ2-6; D is perhaps TRBD1 (5 bases). The germline CDR1 and CDR2 sequences are SEHNR and FQNEAQ (reference sequence). The CDR3 is 16 residues long. The ends were cut back, 10 bases at V and 0 bases at J, with 16 bases in the middle. CDR3 sequence: CATSDPQGSGANVLTF. The CDR3 DNA reads as TGTGCCACCAGTGATCCCCAGGGCTCTGGGGCCAACGTCCTGACTTTC.

The chain employs TRBV15 and TRBJ1-1, with TRBD1 matching over 8 bases. J gave up 4 bases and V 5 bases, and 9 bases lay outside the gene matches. This CDR3 region has 15 residues. Germline loops: CDR1 LNHNV, CDR2 YYDKDF (reference sequence). The CDR3 region is CATSFGRGRVTEAFF. CDR3 coding DNA: TGTGCCACCAGCTTTGGCAGGGGGCGGGTCACTGAAGCTTTCTTT.

The gene calls are TRBV20-1 and TRBJ2-5, with TRBD1 identical over 8 bases. The V gene end was trimmed by 3 bases and the J gene end by 9 bases; junction bases not matched to a gene: 12. Germline CDR1 and CDR2: DFQATT and SNEGSKA (reference sequence). The CDR3 is 14 amino acids. For the CDR3, the DNA is TGCAGTGCTAGGGACAGGGAAAGGAATCAGCCCCAGTACTTC. Its translation: CSARDRERNQPQYF.

This clonotype was detected only once. V and J are TRBV20-1 and TRBJ1-2; D perhaps matches TRBD1 (5 bases). The CDR3 runs to 12 residues. V was cut by 3 bases and J by 10 bases, with 15 bases left in between. CDR1 is DFQATT and CDR2 is SNEGSKA in the germline V gene (reference sequence). In DNA form, the CDR3 reads TGCAGTGCTAGGGATGGGACTAGTGACTACACCTTC. It is translated as CSARDGTSDYTF.